Following are 5 T cell receptor beta chains from one sample sequenced in a study of T cells expressing NK-cell markers. Following a re-call of the 5' RACE reads, TCRdb has one entry per CDR3 protein and lacks DNA. This sample's clone table lists about 160,000 distinct CDR3 sequences. The sequencing input was blood T cells: a sorted CD56 or NKG2C T cell subset, CD4+ or CD8+ T cells, or bulk PBMC T cells (not recorded which). These receptors were obtained from a man between 18 and 69 years old in good health.

The chain employs TRBV2 and TRBJ1-2. CDR3 length: 14 amino acids. Germline V gives CDR1 SNHLY, CDR2 FYNNEI. The CDR3 here is CASRGPYSNYGYTF.

The V gene is TRBV5-6, the J gene TRBJ2-2. There are 16 residues in the CDR3. Per the germline V gene, CDR1 is SGHDT and CDR2 is YYEEEE. The CDR3 spells CASSSGPYTGTGELFF.

The chain links TRBV4-1 to TRBJ1-2; as DNA is missing, the TRBD1 call by TCRdb cannot be tested. The germline CDR1 and CDR2 sequences are MGHRA and YSYEKL. The CDR3 length is 15 residues. The CDR3 loop reads CASSPWGPTNYGYTF.

This chain joins TRBV3-1 and TRBJ2-5; no DNA is available, so the TRBD1 call from TCRdb remains unchecked. In germline, CDR1 is LGHDT, CDR2 YNNKEL (reference sequence). This CDR3 is 16 amino acids long. CDR3 loop: CASSQAGQWYQETQYF.

This chain links TRBV5-1 with TRBJ2-7; TCRdb designates TRBD1, a call that cannot be tested without DNA. The CDR3 is made up of 14 amino acids. Per the germline V gene, CDR1 is SGHRS and CDR2 is YFSETQ. CDR3 region: CASSPRDGSWEQYF.